This T cell receptor (beta chain) comes out of a study of human T cells and chemical hapten exposure. As for the study in general: Small volume differences among pooled libraries mainly caused per-sample TCR yield variation. Study-level points and caveats: Among TCRs, those above 1 in 1000 frequency were unaffected by DPC sensitization.

The time point: healthy volunteer bleed at 6 weeks. Total RNA was extracted from unfractionated whole blood. The germline gives CDR1 SEHNR, CDR2 FQNEAQ (reference sequence). The CDR3 has 13 residues. Trimming stripped 3 bases from V and 4 bases from J, with 9 bases between. Attachment of unique molecular identifiers to individual cDNA molecules was performed in the library. TCRdb reprocessed the RACE reads with MiXCR, giving one entry per CDR3 protein. The sample holds under 45,000 distinct CDR3 sequences, approximately 5.5% seen once. This clonotype was detected ten times or more. Its antigen remains unknown.

V usage is TRBV7-9 and J usage is TRBJ1-1, with a possible D match to TRBD1 (5 bases). Input material: whole blood. The sequence derives from a human donor in good health. Some clones in this sample may be carry-over from other donors' samples. CDR3 sequence (DNA): TGTGCCAGCAGCTTCGCCGGGGGCACTGAAGCTTTCTTT. Encoded protein: CASSFAGGTEAFF. Drawing the rest from reference TRBV7-9 and TRBJ1-1, the complete variable domain is DTGVSQNPRHKITKRGQNVTFRCDPISEHNRLYWYRQTLGQGPEFLTYFQNEAQLEKSRLLSDRFSAERPKGSFSTLEIQRTEQGDSAMYLCASSFAGGTEAFFGQGTRLTVV.